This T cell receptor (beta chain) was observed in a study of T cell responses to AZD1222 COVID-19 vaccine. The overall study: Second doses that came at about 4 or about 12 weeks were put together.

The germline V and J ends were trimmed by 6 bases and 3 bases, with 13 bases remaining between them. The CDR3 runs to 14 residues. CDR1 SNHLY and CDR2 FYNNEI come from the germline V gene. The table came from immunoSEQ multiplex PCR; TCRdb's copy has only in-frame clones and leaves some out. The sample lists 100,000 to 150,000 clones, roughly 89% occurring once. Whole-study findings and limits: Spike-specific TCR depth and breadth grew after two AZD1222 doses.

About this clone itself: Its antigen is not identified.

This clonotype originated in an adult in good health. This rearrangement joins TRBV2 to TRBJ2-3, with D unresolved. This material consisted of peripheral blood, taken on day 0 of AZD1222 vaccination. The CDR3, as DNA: TGTGCCAGCAGAGGAGCCACTCGAACAGATACGCAGTATTTT. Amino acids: CASRGATRTDTQYF.